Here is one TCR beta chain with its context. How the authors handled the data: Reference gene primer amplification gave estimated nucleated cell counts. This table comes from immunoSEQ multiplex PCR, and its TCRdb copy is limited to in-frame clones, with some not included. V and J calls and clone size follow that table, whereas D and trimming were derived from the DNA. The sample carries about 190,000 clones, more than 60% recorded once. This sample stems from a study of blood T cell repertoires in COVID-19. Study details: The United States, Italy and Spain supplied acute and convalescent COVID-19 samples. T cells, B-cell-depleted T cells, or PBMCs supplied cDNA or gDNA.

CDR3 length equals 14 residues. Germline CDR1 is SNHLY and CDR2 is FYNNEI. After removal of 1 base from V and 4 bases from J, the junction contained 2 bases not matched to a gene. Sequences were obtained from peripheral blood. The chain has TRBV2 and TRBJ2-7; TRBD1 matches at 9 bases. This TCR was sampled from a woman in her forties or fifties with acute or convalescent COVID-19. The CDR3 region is CASSEGGQGYEQYF. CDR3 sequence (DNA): TGTGCCAGCAGTGAAGGGGGACAGGGTTACGAGCAGTACTTC. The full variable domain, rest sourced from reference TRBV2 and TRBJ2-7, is EPEVTQTPSHQVTQMGQEVILRCVPISNHLYFYWYRQILGQKVEFLVSFYNNEISEKSEIFDDQFSVERPDGSNFTLKIRSTKLEDSAMYFCASSEGGQGYEQYFGPGTRLTVT.